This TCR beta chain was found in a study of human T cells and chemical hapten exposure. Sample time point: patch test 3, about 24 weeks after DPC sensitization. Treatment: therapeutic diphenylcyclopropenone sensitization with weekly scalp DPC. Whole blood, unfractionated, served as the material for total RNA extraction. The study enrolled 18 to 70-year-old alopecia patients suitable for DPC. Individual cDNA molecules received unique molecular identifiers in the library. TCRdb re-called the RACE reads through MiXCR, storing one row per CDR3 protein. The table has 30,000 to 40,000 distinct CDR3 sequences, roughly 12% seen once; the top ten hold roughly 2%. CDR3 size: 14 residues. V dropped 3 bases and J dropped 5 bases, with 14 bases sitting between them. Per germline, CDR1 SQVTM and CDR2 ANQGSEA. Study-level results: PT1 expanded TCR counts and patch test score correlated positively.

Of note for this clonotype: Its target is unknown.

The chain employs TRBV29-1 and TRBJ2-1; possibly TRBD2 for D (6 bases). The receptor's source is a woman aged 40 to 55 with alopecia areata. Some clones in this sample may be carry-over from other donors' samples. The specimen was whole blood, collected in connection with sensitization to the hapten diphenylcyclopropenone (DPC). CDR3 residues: CSVDRGLANNEQFF. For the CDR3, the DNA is TGCAGCGTTGACCGCGGGCTAGCGAACAATGAGCAGTTCTTC.